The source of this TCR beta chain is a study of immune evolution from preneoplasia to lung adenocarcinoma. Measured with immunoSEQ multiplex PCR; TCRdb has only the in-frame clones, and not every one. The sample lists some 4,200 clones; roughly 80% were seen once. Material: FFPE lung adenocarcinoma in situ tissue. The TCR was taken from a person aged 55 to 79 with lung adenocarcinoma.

The CDR3 protein is CASSFEWGPYNEQFF. CDR3 DNA sequence: TGTGCCAGCAGTTTTGAGTGGGGCCCCTACAATGAGCAGTTCTTC. The chain uses TRBV11-3 and TRBJ2-1, with D maybe TRBD1 (5 bases). CDR3 length: 15 amino acids. Germline V gene lookup returns CDR1 SGHNT and CDR2 YENEEA. The germline V and J ends were trimmed by 6 bases and 2 bases, with 14 bases remaining between them. Using reference TRBV11-3 and TRBJ2-1 for the parts outside the CDR3, the full variable domain is EAGVVQSPRYKIIEKKQPVAFWCNPISGHNTLYWYLQNLGQGPELLIRYENEEAVDDSQLPKDRFSAERLKGVDSTLKIQPAELGDSAVYLCASSFEWGPYNEQFFGPGTRLTVL.